The sequence of this TCR beta chain was determined in a study of T cells in Graves' hyperthyroidism and ophthalmopathy. Whole-study results and caveats: Most expanded thyroid clonotypes above 0.001 recurred in blood.

Newly diagnosed patients aged 18 to 65 had hyperthyroidism of under 2 months' duration. Uncontrolled infection, other autoimmune disease, pregnancy or lactation led to exclusion. TCR beta CDR3 regions were amplified from RNA transcripts. Primed by the HTBI set, a first-round RT-PCR was run on the TCR CDR3. TCRdb analysed the multiplex PCR reads with MiXCR anew, one entry per CDR3 protein. The sample holds roughly 740,000 distinct CDR3 sequences, approximately 16% seen once. This clonotype has a count of ten or more. Its antigen is undetermined. The clonotype comes from a man aged 18 to 30 with Graves' hyperthyroidism. The sequenced sample consisted of blood.

Written as DNA, the CDR3 is TGTGCCATCAGTGAGTCAGAGGGCCTGGGGGACACCGGGGAGCTGTTTTTT. Amino acid sequence: CAISESEGLGDTGELFF. V is TRBV10-3 and J is TRBJ2-2; D possibly uses TRBD1 or TRBD2 (5 bases each). This CDR3 region has 17 residues. CDR1 is ENHRY and CDR2 is SYGVKD in the germline V gene. V was pared by 0 bases and J by 3 bases, with 14 bases between.